The 25 T cell receptor beta chains below come from one sample, sequenced in a study of CD8 T cells in ankylosing spondylitis. These receptors' antigens are unknown. Study-wide findings and caveats: There was a TCR beta motif, made of eight highly homologous variants, that appeared characteristic of ankylosing spondylitis blood.

TCRdb itself ran the 5' RACE reads through MiXCR, one entry per CDR3 protein. The sample holds approximately 540,000 distinct CDR3 sequences; about an eighth are singletons and the top ten take under 7.5%. The sample consisted of blood, either unsorted or a sorted T cell fraction (not recorded which). The receptors were gathered from a male donor with ankylosing spondylitis.

This clonotype was recorded at least ten times. The V call is TRBV11-2, the J call TRBJ2-2; D ambiguous. This CDR3 has 13 residues. The V end lost 5 bases, the J end lost 4 bases, and 8 bases lay between the germline ends. Germline V lookup: CDR1 SGHAT, CDR2 FQNNGV. The CDR3 region is CASSISSTGELFF. For the CDR3, the DNA is TGTGCCAGCAGCATATCTAGCACCGGGGAGCTGTTTTTT.

The J gene is TRBJ2-5, the V gene TRBV28; D may match TRBD1 or TRBD2 (6 bases each). Looked up from germline, CDR1 is MDHEN and CDR2 is SYDVKM. This CDR3 has 15 amino acids. V gave up 3 bases and J gave up 2 bases, with 13 bases separating them. The CDR3 region has the DNA TGTGCCAGCAGTTTGCTGGGGGGCGCACAAGAGACCCAGTACTTC. As protein: CASSLLGGAQETQYF.

This clonotype has only a few counts. The chain couples TRBV7-2 to TRBJ2-1, with 8 positions matching TRBD1. Germline CDR1 and CDR2: SGHTA and FQGNSA. V was pared by 1 base and J by 1 base, with 3 bases of the junction left unmatched. CDR3 size: 16 residues. CDR3 sequence (DNA): TGTGCCAGCAGCTTAGGGGGGACAGGTTCCTACAATGAGCAGTTCTTC. It encodes CASSLGGTGSYNEQFF.

This clonotype was observed a few times. The V and J genes are TRBV20-1 and TRBJ1-3, with no clear D. CDR3 length equals 15 residues. Germline V gene lookup returns CDR1 DFQATT and CDR2 SNEGSKA (reference sequence). Trimming left V 0 bases short and J 2 bases short, with 11 bases between. The CDR3 here is CSARDHGSAGNTIYF. CDR3 bases: TGCAGTGCTAGAGATCACGGCTCCGCTGGAAACACCATATATTTT.

This chain connects TRBV27 to TRBJ2-7; D is uncertain. The length of the CDR3 is 15 residues. Trimming cost V 5 bases and J 0 bases, with 14 bases left between them. Looked up from germline, CDR1 is MNHEY and CDR2 is SMNVEV (reference sequence). Here the CDR3 reads CASSPIPPSSYEQYF. CDR3 bases: TGTGCCAGCAGTCCTATCCCCCCTAGCTCCTACGAGCAGTACTTC.

This clonotype was recorded a few times. The chain recombines TRBV29-1 with TRBJ1-2; D is unclear. The CDR3 covers 12 residues. V was pared by 0 bases and J by 4 bases, with 6 bases between. The germline V gene has CDR1 SQVTM and CDR2 ANQGSEA. The CDR3 DNA sequence: TGCAGCGTTGAAGAACCCTCCTATGGCTACACCTTC. It is translated as CSVEEPSYGYTF.

This clonotype appeared many times. The CDR3: CASNIAGGDYGELFF. The DNA for the CDR3 is TGTGCCAGCAACATAGCGGGAGGAGATTACGGGGAGCTGTTTTTT. The chain uses TRBV5-5 and TRBJ2-2; 10 nucleotides match TRBD2. The ends lost 6 bases at V and 7 bases at J; junction bases unmatched: 9. The CDR3 length is 15 residues. The germline CDR1 and CDR2 sequences are SGHKS and YYEKEE (reference sequence). The entire variable domain, with the rest obtained from reference TRBV5-5 and TRBJ2-2, is as follows: DAGVTQSPTHLIKTRGQQVTLRCSPISGHKSVSWYQQVLGQGPQFIFQYYEKEERGRGNFPDRFSARQFPNYSSELNVNALLLGDSALYLCASNIAGGDYGELFFGEGSRLTVL.

This clonotype has only a few counts. The chain has TRBV20-1 and TRBJ2-1; 7 bases map to TRBD1. Germline loops: CDR1 DFQATT, CDR2 SNEGSKA (reference sequence). The CDR3 covers 11 residues. J gave up 8 bases and V 5 bases, and 3 bases lay outside the gene matches. The DNA of the CDR3 is TGCAGTGCTGACAGGGCCGATGAGCAGTTCTTC. Its protein product is CSADRADEQFF.

A few counts support this clonotype. The chain employs TRBV6-2 or TRBV6-3 and TRBJ2-2; no clear D gene. The CDR3 totals 16 residues. V was shortened by 2 bases and J by 3 bases, with 13 bases between the two germline ends. From germline, CDR1 is MNHEY and CDR2 SVGEGT. The CDR3 here is CASSYRANPYTGELFF. CDR3 DNA sequence: TGTGCCAGCAGTTACCGGGCCAATCCCTACACCGGGGAGCTGTTTTTT.

In this sample, this clonotype turned up a few times. V usage is TRBV20-1 and J usage is TRBJ2-3, with 9 bases lining up with TRBD2. Per the germline V gene, CDR1 is DFQATT and CDR2 is SNEGSKA (reference sequence). Trimming took 0 bases from V and 5 from J; bases not matched to a gene: 6. The CDR3 runs to 15 residues. In DNA, the CDR3 is TGCAGTGCTAGAGATTTGCGGGAGGGCCTAGATACGCAGTATTTT. Translated: CSARDLREGLDTQYF.

In its sample, this clonotype was seen a few times. The chain joins TRBV20-1 to TRBJ2-5, with 8 bases aligning to TRBD2. The CDR3 loop spans 14 amino acids. CDR1 and CDR2 from the germline V gene are DFQATT and SNEGSKA (reference sequence). J was trimmed by 1 base and V by 2 bases; bases with no gene match: 3. The CDR3 nucleotides are TGCAGTGCTAGACCGGGAGGGGGCCAAGAGACCCAGTACTTC. Translating gives CSARPGGGQETQYF.

The chain carries TRBV6-5 and TRBJ2-7; 10 bases align to TRBD2. Germline V CDR1 and CDR2: MNHEY, SVGAGI. V lost 0 bases to trimming and J lost 1 base; unmatched junction nucleotides: 0. CDR3 length equals 15 residues. CDR3 loop: CASSYSTSGSYEQYF. The CDR3 bases are TGTGCCAGCAGTTACTCGACTAGCGGGTCCTACGAGCAGTACTTC.

V is TRBV20-1 and J is TRBJ2-1; the D call may be TRBD1 or TRBD2 (5 bases each). CDR1 and CDR2 (germline): DFQATT, SNEGSKA (reference sequence). The V end lost 8 bases, the J end lost 2 bases, and 16 bases lay between the germline ends. The CDR3 runs to 14 residues. The CDR3 loop is CSQTGPWTYNEQFF. For the CDR3, the DNA is TGCAGTCAAACGGGACCTTGGACCTACAATGAGCAGTTCTTC.

This clonotype was seen ten or more times. The chain is built from TRBV27 and TRBJ1-6; 8 bases align to TRBD1. Germline CDR1 reads MNHEY; CDR2 reads SMNVEV (reference sequence). The J segment lost 8 bases and the V segment lost 5 bases, leaving 8 bases of the junction unmatched. This CDR3 is built from 15 residues. This CDR3 is CASSQRGQDHSPLHF. CDR3 DNA: TGTGCCAGCAGTCAGAGGGGACAGGACCATTCACCCCTCCACTTT.

This clonotype was seen ten or more times. V and J are TRBV10-3 and TRBJ2-1, with a tentative D call TRBD2 (5 bases). Germline lookup yields CDR1 ENHRY and CDR2 SYGVKD. Trimming removed 8 bases at V and 6 bases at J, with 8 bases between. This CDR3 comprises 11 residues. The CDR3 reads CAIGRVNEQFF. Written as DNA, the CDR3 is TGTGCCATCGGGCGGGTCAATGAGCAGTTCTTC.

The gene calls are TRBV13 and TRBJ1-1; maybe TRBD1 (5 bases). V lost 4 bases and J lost 3, with 18 bases in between. The V gene's germline CDR1 is PRHDT and CDR2 FYEKMQ (reference sequence). The CDR3 covers 16 residues. In DNA form, the CDR3 reads TGTGCCAGCAGCTACGAAGGTCCCTTGGGGGACACTGAAGCTTTCTTT. Amino acid sequence: CASSYEGPLGDTEAFF.

This clonotype was seen ten or more times. This chain joins TRBV29-1 and TRBJ2-3; D is possibly TRBD2 (6 bases). The germline gives CDR1 SQVTM, CDR2 ANQGSEA. This CDR3 spans 11 amino acids. DNA for the CDR3: TGCAACGGGGGAGACGCAGATACGCAGTATTTT. It codes for CNGGDADTQYF.

This clonotype has a count of ten or more. The chain combines TRBV10-2 with TRBJ2-3, with a tentative D call TRBD1 (6 bases). This CDR3 is 16 amino acids long. Germline V CDR1 and CDR2: WSHSY, SAAADI. V dropped 3 bases and J dropped 1 base, with 14 bases sitting between them. Written as DNA, the CDR3 is TGCGCCAGCAGTGACCGTACAGGGATCGGCACAGATACGCAGTATTTT. Amino acid sequence: CASSDRTGIGTDTQYF.

The DNA of the CDR3 is TGTGCCAGCAGTTACTCGTCGAGGGGAGGGCAGTTCTTC. Its protein product is CASSYSSRGGQFF. This chain uses TRBV6-5 with TRBJ2-1; tentative D call: TRBD2 (6 bases). Germline CDR1 MNHEY, CDR2 SVGAGI. The CDR3 is made up of 13 amino acids. The V end was cut by 0 bases, the J end by 12 bases, with 12 bases between.

This clonotype occurred many times. The chain combines TRBV12-3 or TRBV12-4 with TRBJ2-1; tentatively, D is TRBD2 (5 bases). V lost 6 bases and J 0 bases, leaving 12 bases between the germline ends. The CDR3 loop spans 15 amino acids. DNA of the CDR3: TGTGCCAGCAGCTATACTAGATTCTCCTACAATGAGCAGTTCTTC. This sequence encodes CASSYTRFSYNEQFF.

This clonotype showed up just a few times. V usage is TRBV6-5 and J usage is TRBJ2-5; 7 nucleotides align to TRBD1. CDR1 is MNHEY and CDR2 is SVGAGI in the germline V gene. The CDR3 loop spans 15 amino acids. The junction had 5 bases not matched to a gene; V was cut back by 2 bases and J by 2 bases. The CDR3: CASSYGGRGQETQYF. The CDR3 DNA is TGTGCCAGCAGTTACGGAGGCAGGGGGCAAGAGACCCAGTACTTC.

The chain joins TRBV27 to TRBJ1-1; 9 bases map to TRBD1. This CDR3 contains 16 residues. CDR1 and CDR2 (germline): MNHEY, SMNVEV (reference sequence). Trimming took 5 bases from V and 1 from J; bases not matched to a gene: 8. CDR3 residues: CASSLGQGRWNTEAFF. Here the CDR3 DNA reads TGTGCCAGCAGTCTCGGACAGGGGAGGTGGAACACTGAAGCTTTCTTT.

The table lists this clonotype with a few counts. The chain links TRBV20-1 to TRBJ1-6; no firm D call. This CDR3 region has 11 residues. Looked up from germline, CDR1 is DFQATT and CDR2 is SNEGSKA (reference sequence). Deletions cut 3 bases from V and 13 bases from J, with 10 bases between. The CDR3 here is CSARGGRPLHF. The CDR3 DNA is TGCAGTGCTAGGGGTGGCAGGCCCCTCCACTTT.

This clonotype was counted a few times. The V call is TRBV14, the J call TRBJ2-5; 10 bases are shared with TRBD1. CDR1 SGHDN and CDR2 FVKESK come from the germline V gene. The CDR3 runs 17 residues. V lost 2 bases, J lost 3 bases, and 9 bases stayed unmatched. As DNA, the CDR3 is TGTGCCAGCAGCCAATCCCGGGACAGGGGCTGGAAAGAGACCCAGTACTTC. This gives the protein CASSQSRDRGWKETQYF.

This clonotype has ten or more counts. V is TRBV24-1 and J is TRBJ2-3, with a weak D call TRBD2 (6 bases). The CDR3 has 17 residues. Germline V lookup: CDR1 KGHDR, CDR2 SFDVKD. Trimming took off 4 bases at V and 4 bases at J, with 20 bases between the two ends. The CDR3: CATSEPGLQRGADTQYF. CDR3 bases: TGTGCCACCAGTGAACCGGGACTTCAAAGGGGCGCAGATACGCAGTATTTT.